This TCR beta chain was recovered during a study of blood T cell repertoires in COVID-19. The overall study: The samples span acute and convalescent COVID-19 from the United States, Italy and Spain. Sources were T cells, B-cell-depleted T cells, or PBMCs; the material itself was cDNA or gDNA.

CDR3 size: 10 residues. The V gene lost 8 bases and the J gene lost 2 bases, with 4 bases spanning the gap. The germline CDR1 and CDR2 sequences are MNHEY and SMNVEV (reference sequence). In the original workflow: How many nucleated cells were present was estimated from reference gene primer amplification. Measured with immunoSEQ multiplex PCR; TCRdb has only the in-frame clones, and not every one. From that table come the V and J calls and clone size; the DNA was used to work out D and trimming. The sample records 120,000 to 150,000 clones, over 85% being singletons. The chain recombines TRBV27 with TRBJ2-7; D gene uncertain. This clonotype originated in a human donor in a cohort sampled during active COVID-19. The sequenced material came from peripheral blood. CDR3 in amino acids: CASLTYEQYF. The CDR3 nucleotides are TGTGCCAGCCTTACCTACGAGCAGTACTTC.